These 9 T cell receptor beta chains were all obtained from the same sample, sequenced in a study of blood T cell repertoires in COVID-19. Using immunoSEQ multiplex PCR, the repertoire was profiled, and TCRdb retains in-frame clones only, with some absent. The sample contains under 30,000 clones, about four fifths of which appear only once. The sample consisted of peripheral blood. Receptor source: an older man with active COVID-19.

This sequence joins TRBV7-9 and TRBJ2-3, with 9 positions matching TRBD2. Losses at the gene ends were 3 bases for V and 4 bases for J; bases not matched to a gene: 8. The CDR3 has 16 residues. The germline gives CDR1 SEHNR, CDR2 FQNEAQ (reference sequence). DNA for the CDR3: TGTGCCAGCAGCTTCCCTGGCGGGGGGGCCCCAGATACGCAGTATTTT. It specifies CASSFPGGGAPDTQYF.

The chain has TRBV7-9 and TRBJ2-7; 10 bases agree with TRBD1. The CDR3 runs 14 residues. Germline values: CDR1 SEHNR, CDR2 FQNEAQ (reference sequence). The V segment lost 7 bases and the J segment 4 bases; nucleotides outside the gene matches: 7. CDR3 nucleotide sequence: TGTGCCAGCACCCTCCGGGACAGGGGTTACGAGCAGTACTTC. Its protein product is CASTLRDRGYEQYF.

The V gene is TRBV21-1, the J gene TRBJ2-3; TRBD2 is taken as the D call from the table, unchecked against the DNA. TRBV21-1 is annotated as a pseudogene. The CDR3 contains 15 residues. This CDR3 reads CASTRRAGVWDTQYF. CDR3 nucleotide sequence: TGTGCCAGCACGCGGCGAGCGGGGGTCTGGGATACGCAGTATTTT.

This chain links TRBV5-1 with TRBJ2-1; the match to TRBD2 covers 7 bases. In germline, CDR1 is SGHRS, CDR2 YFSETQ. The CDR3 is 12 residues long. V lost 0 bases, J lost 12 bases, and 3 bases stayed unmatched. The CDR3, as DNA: TGCGCCAGCAGCTTGGACGGGGAGGGGCAGTTCTTC. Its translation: CASSLDGEGQFF.

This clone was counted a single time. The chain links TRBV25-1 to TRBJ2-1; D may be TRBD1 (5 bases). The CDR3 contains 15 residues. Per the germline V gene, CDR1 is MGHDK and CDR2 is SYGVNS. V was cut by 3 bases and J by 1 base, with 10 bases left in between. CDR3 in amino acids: CASSDGAGSYNEQFF. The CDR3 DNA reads TGTGCCAGCAGTGACGGAGCAGGGTCCTACAATGAGCAGTTCTTC. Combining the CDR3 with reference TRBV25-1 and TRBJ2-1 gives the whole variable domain EADIYQTPRYLVIGTGKKITLECSQTMGHDKMYWYQQDPGMELHLIHYSYGVNSTEKGDLSSESTVSRIRTEHFPLTLESARPSHTSQYLCASSDGAGSYNEQFFGPGTRLTVL.

The CDR3 loop reads CASASGHLIYGYTF. CDR3 in DNA: TGTGCCAGCGCCTCGGGACACCTCATTTATGGCTACACCTTC. V and J are TRBV2 and TRBJ1-2; a weak D match, TRBD1 (6 bases). The length of the CDR3 is 14 residues. The germline CDR1 and CDR2 sequences are SNHLY and FYNNEI. Between the trimmed V and J ends, which lost 8 bases and 5 bases, there was a span of 18 bases.

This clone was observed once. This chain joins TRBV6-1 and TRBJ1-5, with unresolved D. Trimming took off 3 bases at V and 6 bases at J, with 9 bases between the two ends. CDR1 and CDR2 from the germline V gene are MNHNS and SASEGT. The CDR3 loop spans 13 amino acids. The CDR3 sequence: CASSDARFQPQHF. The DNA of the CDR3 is TGTGCCAGCAGTGATGCTCGGTTTCAGCCCCAGCATTTT.

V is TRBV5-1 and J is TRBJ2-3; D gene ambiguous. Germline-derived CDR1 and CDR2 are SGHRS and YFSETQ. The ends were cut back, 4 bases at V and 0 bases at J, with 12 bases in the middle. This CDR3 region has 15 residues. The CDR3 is CASSNPQMSTDTQYF. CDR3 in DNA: TGCGCCAGCAGCAACCCACAGATGAGCACAGATACGCAGTATTTT.

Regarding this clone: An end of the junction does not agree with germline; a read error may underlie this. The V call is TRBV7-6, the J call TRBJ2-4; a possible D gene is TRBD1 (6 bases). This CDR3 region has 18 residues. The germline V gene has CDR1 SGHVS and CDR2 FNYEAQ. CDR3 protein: CASNLGAHRVGAKNIQYF. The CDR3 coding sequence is TGTGCCAGCAACTTAGGAGCACACAGGGTGGGAGCCAAAAACATTCAGTACTTC. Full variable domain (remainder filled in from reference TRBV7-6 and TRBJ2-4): GAGVSQSPRYKVTKRGQDVALRCDPISGHVSLYWYRQALGQGPEFLTYFNYEAQQDKSGLPNDRFSAERPEGSISTLTIQRTEQRDSAMYRCASNLGAHRVGAKNIQYFGAGTRLSVL.